This T cell receptor (beta chain) was captured by sequencing in a study of cytomegalovirus exposure and HLA in healthy donors. Looking at the study overall: Earlier, 100 million to 130 million unique TCR beta sequences were recovered from about 179 million T cells by an analysis. When 350 to 500 donors were genotyped, more than 70% of them were found to fall in the Caucasian-associated ancestry cluster. Study-wide results and caveats: In a later analysis, donors in an Asian-associated ancestry cluster reportedly had fewer N-insertions in productive TCRs than the cohort mean. A prior analysis recorded that most TCR beta V segments were productive about 87% or about 30% of the time.

The PCR employed 60 Vbeta primers together with 13 Jbeta primers. Profiling relied on immunoSEQ multiplex PCR, and the TCRdb table lists in-frame clones only, not all of them. This table lists 140,000 to 150,000 clones. Of note for this clone: Antigen unknown.

Trimming left V 3 bases short and J 4 bases short, with 12 bases between. This CDR3 comprises 15 residues. CDR1 KGHSH and CDR2 LQKENI come from the germline V gene. The chain combines TRBV18 with TRBJ1-4; D call uncertain. The sample was PBMCs. This TCR derives from a male donor in good health and CMV-seronegative. In DNA, the CDR3 is TGTGCCAGCTCACCGCTCCGGGAAGTTAATGAAAAACTGTTTTTT. This sequence encodes CASSPLREVNEKLFF.